The 29 T cell receptor beta chains in this list originate from one sample, sequenced in a study of blood T cell repertoires in COVID-19. Sequenced by immunoSEQ multiplex PCR; TCRdb stores in-frame clones only, minus some. The table records 210,000 or so clones, about 90% of them present only once. The specimen was peripheral blood. The receptors originated from a woman aged 18-30 years who had recovered from COVID-19.

The chain has TRBV6-2 or TRBV6-3 and TRBJ1-4, with D uncertain. V lost 2 bases and J 10 bases, leaving 8 bases between the germline ends. Per the germline V gene, CDR1 is MNHEY and CDR2 is SVGEGT. The CDR3 extends over 12 amino acids. The CDR3 loop reads CASSYGEGKLFF. CDR3 bases: TGTGCCAGCAGTTACGGAGAAGGAAAACTGTTTTTT.

This chain joins TRBV27 and TRBJ2-2, with D possibly matching TRBD1 (6 bases). V was pared by 2 bases and J by 7 bases, with 23 bases between. The CDR3 length is 18 residues. Germline values: CDR1 MNHEY, CDR2 SMNVEV (reference sequence). The CDR3, as DNA: TGTGCCAGCAGTTTAGGTAACCCGGGACAAGCGAGGATCGGGGAGCTGTTTTTT. It translates to CASSLGNPGQARIGELFF.

The chain joins TRBV9 to TRBJ2-1; no firm D call. Germline CDR1 and CDR2: SGDLS and YYNGEE. Trimming removed 4 bases at V and 2 bases at J, with 13 bases between. The CDR3 spans 15 residues. The CDR3 here is CASSSRTLAYNEQFF. The CDR3 region has the DNA TGTGCCAGCAGCTCCCGTACTTTGGCCTACAATGAGCAGTTCTTC.

The V gene is TRBV20-1, the J gene TRBJ2-3; the D gene is possibly TRBD2 (6 bases). This CDR3 contains 11 residues. The germline gives CDR1 DFQATT, CDR2 SNEGSKA (reference sequence). V lost 3 bases and J lost 8, with 9 bases in between. In nucleotides, the CDR3 is TGCAGTGCTAGTCGGGGGACTACGCAGTATTTT. Its translation: CSASRGTTQYF.

This rearrangement joins TRBV19 to TRBJ1-5; 7 nucleotides match TRBD1. After removal of 2 bases from V and 7 bases from J, the junction contained 8 bases not matched to a gene. This CDR3 comprises 15 residues. CDR1 is LNHDA, CDR2 SQIVND, per germline (reference sequence). CDR3 nucleotides: TGTGCCAGTAGTATAACCGGGACAGCCGAGCAGCCCCAGCATTTT. Translated: CASSITGTAEQPQHF.

On this clone itself: The germline gene is not matched at one end of the junction; a read error may be the cause. The chain joins TRBV19 to TRBJ1-1, with a possible D match to TRBD1 (5 bases). Germline CDR1 is LNHDA and CDR2 is SQIVND (reference sequence). CDR3 length: 13 amino acids. The CDR3 here is CASSKGMNTEAFF. The CDR3 nucleotides read TGTGCCAGTAGTAAGGGGATGAATACTGAAGCTTTCTTT.

The chain couples TRBV18 to TRBJ2-1, with a weak D call TRBD2 (5 bases). Germline CDR1 is KGHSH and CDR2 is LQKENI. This CDR3 comprises 15 residues. V lost 3 bases to trimming and J lost 3 bases, with 12 bases between them. The CDR3 loop reads CASSPRDQNYNEQFF. CDR3 nucleotide sequence: TGTGCCAGCTCACCTCGGGATCAGAACTACAATGAGCAGTTCTTC.

V gene TRBV18 combines with J gene TRBJ2-7, with a tentative D call TRBD1 (6 bases). Germline CDR1 and CDR2: KGHSH and LQKENI. The CDR3 covers 13 residues. V was clipped by 4 bases and J by 2 bases, with 9 bases between them. As DNA, the CDR3 is TGTGCCAGCTCACAAGCAGGGGCCTACGAGCAGTACTTC. This sequence encodes CASSQAGAYEQYF. The full variable domain, with the rest looked up from reference TRBV18 and TRBJ2-7, is NAGVMQNPRHLVRRRGQEARLRCSPMKGHSHVYWYRQLPEEGLKFMVYLQKENIIDESGMPKERFSAEFPKEGPSILRIQQVVRGDSAAYFCASSQAGAYEQYFGPGTRLTVT.

The chain employs TRBV7-2 and TRBJ2-3; D possibly corresponds to TRBD2 (6 bases). The V gene's germline CDR1 is SGHTA and CDR2 FQGNSA. This CDR3 spans 15 amino acids. The ends were cut back, 2 bases at V and 2 bases at J, with 11 bases in the middle. CDR3: CASSLPGLNTDTQYF. The CDR3, as DNA: TGTGCCAGCAGCTTACCGGGACTTAACACAGATACGCAGTATTTT.

The chain joins TRBV7-9 to TRBJ2-5, with 7 bases fitting TRBD2. V shed 4 bases, J shed 2 bases, and the junction held 7 bases outside the gene matches. CDR1 and CDR2 (germline): SEHNR, FQNEAQ (reference sequence). This CDR3 is 15 amino acids long. DNA of the CDR3: TGTGCCAGCAGCTCCCATCTAGCGGATCAAGAGACCCAGTACTTC. As protein: CASSSHLADQETQYF.

The chain joins TRBV19 to TRBJ1-1; 7 bases match TRBD1. The germline gives CDR1 LNHDA, CDR2 SQIVND (reference sequence). The CDR3 spans 14 residues. V was pared by 4 bases and J by 0 bases, with 2 bases of the junction left unmatched. The chain's CDR3 is CASSRDSMNTEAFF. The CDR3 DNA sequence: TGTGCCAGTAGTAGGGACAGCATGAACACTGAAGCTTTCTTT.

The chain employs TRBV6-5 and TRBJ1-2, with TRBD1 matching over 9 bases. J gave up 3 bases and V 4 bases, and 6 bases lay outside the gene matches. The CDR3 runs to 15 residues. Germline V gene sequence: CDR1 MNHEY, CDR2 SVGAGI. This CDR3 reads CASSSRTGAYYGYTF. Here the CDR3 DNA reads TGTGCCAGCAGTTCCCGGACAGGGGCCTACTATGGCTACACCTTC.

This clone showed up just once. This chain uses TRBV5-5 with TRBJ2-6, with TRBD2 matching 7 bases. The germline V gene encodes CDR1 SGHKS and CDR2 YYEKEE (reference sequence). V shed 4 bases, J shed 3 bases, and the junction held 1 base outside the gene matches. The length of the CDR3 is 14 residues. CDR3 in amino acids: CASSREGGANVLTF. DNA of the CDR3: TGTGCCAGCAGCAGGGAGGGTGGGGCCAACGTCCTGACTTTC.

V usage is TRBV30 and J usage is TRBJ1-3; 7 bases agree with TRBD1. Trimming removed 4 bases from V and 0 bases from J; junction bases left unmatched: 15. Germline CDR1 is GTSNPN and CDR2 is SVGIG (reference sequence). CDR3 length: 18 residues. The CDR3 loop reads CAWTPVLGQINSGNTIYF. As DNA, the CDR3 is TGTGCCTGGACCCCCGTTTTGGGACAGATAAACTCTGGAAACACCATATATTTT.

The DNA of the CDR3 is TGTGCCAGCACTAGCGGGCAACCCAATGAGCAGTTCTTC. The encoded protein is CASTSGQPNEQFF. This rearrangement joins TRBV6-6 to TRBJ2-1, with 8 bases aligning to TRBD2. CDR3 length equals 13 residues. V shed 7 bases, J shed 6 bases, and the junction held 5 bases outside the gene matches. CDR1 is MNHNY, CDR2 SVGAGI, per germline (reference sequence).

V usage is TRBV4-3 and J usage is TRBJ2-3; 10 bases are a match to TRBD2. The CDR3 has 17 residues. J lost 2 bases, V lost 1 base, and 6 bases had no gene match. The germline V gene has CDR1 LGHNA and CDR2 YSLEER. The CDR3 spells CASSQVWTSGHTDTQYF. The CDR3 nucleotides are TGCGCCAGCAGCCAAGTTTGGACTAGCGGACACACAGATACGCAGTATTTT.

In its sample, this clone was seen a few times. This chain uses TRBV18 with TRBJ1-5, with TRBD1 identical over 8 bases. CDR1 is KGHSH and CDR2 is LQKENI in the germline V gene. Unmatched junction bases numbered 2, after V lost 6 bases and J lost 4 bases. The length of the CDR3 is 13 residues. The CDR3 spells CASSRQGNQPQHF. The CDR3, as DNA: TGTGCCAGCTCGCGACAGGGGAATCAGCCCCAGCATTTT.

This clone was counted a few times. This chain uses TRBV7-9 with TRBJ1-2; 10 nucleotides agree with TRBD1. CDR1 is SEHNR and CDR2 is FQNEAQ in the germline V gene (reference sequence). Trimming cost V 5 bases and J 8 bases; bases outside gene matches: 11. There are 15 residues in the CDR3. The CDR3 region has the DNA TGTGCCAGCAGCCCGAGACAGACAGGGGGCGGAGGCTACACCTTC. Protein: CASSPRQTGGGGYTF. The variable domain in full, completed from reference TRBV7-9 and TRBJ1-2, reads DTGVSQNPRHKITKRGQNVTFRCDPISEHNRLYWYRQTLGQGPEFLTYFQNEAQLEKSRLLSDRFSAERPKGSFSTLEIQRTEQGDSAMYLCASSPRQTGGGGYTFGSGTRLTVV.

V is TRBV29-1 and J is TRBJ1-2; the D is unclear. Germline loops: CDR1 SQVTM, CDR2 ANQGSEA. V lost 6 bases and J lost 6, with 11 bases in between. There are 11 residues in the CDR3. DNA for the CDR3: TGCAGCGTCCCCATTGGCCATGGCTACACCTTC. This translates into CSVPIGHGYTF.

The chain couples TRBV4-3 to TRBJ1-3; D gene ambiguous. The germline V and J ends were trimmed by 0 bases and 1 base, with 7 bases remaining between them. This CDR3 is built from 15 residues. Germline values: CDR1 LGHNA, CDR2 YSLEER. CDR3 region: CASSQDRDSGNTIYF. The CDR3 DNA is TGCGCCAGCAGCCAAGATCGGGATTCTGGAAACACCATATATTTT.

The chain couples TRBV6-5 to TRBJ2-5; the match to TRBD2 covers 7 bases. Losses at the gene ends were 5 bases for V and 5 bases for J; bases not matched to a gene: 2. The CDR3 extends over 12 amino acids. Germline V gene lookup returns CDR1 MNHEY and CDR2 SVGAGI. In DNA form, the CDR3 reads TGTGCCAGCAGTCCGCGGGGGGAGACCCAGTACTTC. It encodes CASSPRGETQYF.

The J gene is TRBJ2-1, the V gene TRBV24-1; 8 bases line up with TRBD1. CDR3 length equals 16 residues. V lost 7 bases to trimming and J lost 3 bases; unmatched junction nucleotides: 10. In germline, CDR1 is KGHDR, CDR2 SFDVKD. In DNA form, the CDR3 reads TGTGCCACCAGCCGATACATCGACAGGGGCTACAATGAGCAGTTCTTC. It translates to CATSRYIDRGYNEQFF.

This clone appeared a few times. The chain employs TRBV7-3 and TRBJ2-3; TRBD2 aligns across 7 bases. The junction had 8 bases not matched to a gene; V was cut back by 1 base and J by 1 base. The CDR3 runs to 17 residues. The germline V gene has CDR1 SGHTA and CDR2 FQGTGA. The CDR3 DNA sequence: TGTGCCAGCAGCTTAAGGGCGGGAGCGGTCGGCACAGATACGCAGTATTTT. This sequence encodes CASSLRAGAVGTDTQYF.

The rearrangement uses TRBV15 and TRBJ1-2; no definite D call. The CDR3 runs to 15 residues. In germline, CDR1 is LNHNV, CDR2 YYDKDF (reference sequence). Trimming cost V 0 bases and J 4 bases, with 12 bases left between them. In DNA, the CDR3 is TGTGCCACCAGCAGAGATCGGATAGGAGCCTATGGCTACACCTTC. Translated, it gives CATSRDRIGAYGYTF.

The V call is TRBV28, the J call TRBJ2-7, with 9 bases identical to TRBD1. The CDR3 loop spans 14 amino acids. J gave up 3 bases and V 7 bases, and 7 bases lay outside the gene matches. Germline CDR1 is MDHEN and CDR2 is SYDVKM. CDR3 sequence: CASKSGTGFYEQYF. CDR3 DNA: TGTGCCAGCAAGTCCGGGACAGGGTTCTACGAGCAGTACTTC.

The chain employs TRBV4-1 and TRBJ1-1; possible D gene TRBD1, 6 bases. The CDR3 has 16 amino acids. Per the germline V gene, CDR1 is MGHRA and CDR2 is YSYEKL. The ends were cut back, 0 bases at V and 0 bases at J, with 11 bases in the middle. CDR3 DNA: TGCGCCAGCAGCCAAGAAAAGGGGGATCTGAACACTGAAGCTTTCTTT. It encodes CASSQEKGDLNTEAFF.

The rearrangement links TRBV5-1 to TRBJ1-3; 7 bases are a match to TRBD1. Germline CDR1 reads SGHRS; CDR2 reads YFSETQ. J was trimmed by 4 bases and V by 5 bases; bases with no gene match: 6. The CDR3 consists of 14 residues. The CDR3: CASSPGGSGNTIYF. The CDR3 DNA reads TGCGCCAGCAGTCCAGGGGGTTCCGGAAACACCATATATTTT.

Worth noting for this clone: The identical CDR3 is also encoded by other nucleotide sequences in the sample. The chain couples TRBV7-3 to TRBJ2-1; 8 nucleotides agree with TRBD2. CDR3 length: 16 residues. Germline lookup yields CDR1 SGHTA and CDR2 FQGTGA. The V and J ends lost 0 bases and 4 bases, in that order; junction bases with no gene match: 5. CDR3 residues: CASSLTGLAGYNEQFF. The CDR3 DNA follows: TGTGCCAGCAGCTTAACCGGACTAGCTGGGTACAATGAGCAGTTCTTC.

This clone was picked up one time. The chain carries TRBV2 and TRBJ2-7, with 8 bases aligning to TRBD1. V shed 10 bases, J shed 3 bases, and the junction held 5 bases outside the gene matches. CDR1 is SNHLY, CDR2 FYNNEI, per germline. The CDR3 covers 12 residues. CDR3 protein: CATRDRFYEQYF. As DNA, the CDR3 is TGTGCCACAAGGGACAGGTTCTACGAGCAGTACTTC.